This TCR beta chain was documented in a study of blood T cell repertoires in COVID-19. Turning to the study itself: The origin of the acute and convalescent COVID-19 samples was the United States, Italy and Spain.

J was trimmed by 2 bases and V by 0 bases; bases with no gene match: 3. Germline V gives CDR1 LGHNA, CDR2 YSLEER. This CDR3 contains 15 residues. Original processing methods: The authors estimated nucleated cell counts from reference gene primer amplification. Assay used: immunoSEQ multiplex PCR; TCRdb lists only in-frame clones, some missing. V and J calls and clone size come straight from that table; D and trimming were deduced from the DNA. The top ten hold less than 1.5% of the sample, which has around 200,000 clones, about nine tenths seen once. The rearrangement links TRBV4-3 to TRBJ2-7; 8 bases map to TRBD2. Sequencing input: PBMCs or T cells enriched from blood (not recorded which). The receptor's source is a young man who had recovered from COVID-19. DNA for the CDR3: TGCGCCAGCAGCCAAGATCCGGGACTAGCCTACGAGCAGTACTTC. Protein product: CASSQDPGLAYEQYF.